This TCR beta chain was obtained from a study of naive and memory T cell subsets listed by TCRdb under 2017. Regarding the complete study: The study applied an open-source, UMI-based TCR alpha and beta sequencing pipeline to sorted naive and memory peripheral blood T cell subsets. The results of the functional CMV T cell responses matched the IgG serology results in every case. RNA was DNase-treated and reverse transcribed with TCR constant-region primers, mostly using SuperScript III. Results and caveats for the whole study, not just this receptor: Single alpha or beta chain sequences, rather than paired alpha/beta receptors, were used to define clonotypes. In both CD4 and CD8 cells, a rise in Gini index and a fall in Shannon and inverse Simpson diversity were observed from naive through CM, EM and EMRA. After error correction, over 95% of naive TCR sequences appeared only once, giving much steeper abundance distributions than memory subsets. RNA-based TCR counts may be affected by expression changes linked to T cell activation and differentiation. TCR abundance followed a power law whose exponent differed between naive and memory subsets but was consistent across the three individuals. The repertoire findings for the naive and memory subsets could not be validated, as no ground truth was available.

Separate amplification of TCR alpha and beta chain libraries was performed from the second PCR step onward. Donor CMV status was determined by IFNgamma production from CD4+ T cells after overnight stimulation of fresh PBMCs with CMV viral lysate. Using Miltenyi beads, CD4 T cells were first positively selected, and CD8 T cells were then positively selected from the CD4-negative fraction. Cells were stained for CD3, CD4, CD8, CD45RA, CD27 and a live/dead dye and were sorted on a BD Aria II into four subsets based on CD45RA and CD27. A few healthy volunteers provided blood, and each donor's sample was split into CD4 and CD8 T cells and then further divided into four differentiation subsets. Approximately 0.13 L of peripheral blood was drawn per donor, and PBMC were isolated by Ficoll-Paque PLUS density-gradient centrifugation. Sorted cells were lysed in RLT buffer, and RNA was extracted with a Qiagen RNeasy kit and stored at -80°C.

This clonotype was recorded a few times. Its antigen is not yet known. No quality values exist for individual bases; no much larger clone is one base distant. Via the germline V gene, CDR1 is SGHTA and CDR2 FQGTGA. V is cut by 0 bases and J by 4 bases, and the space between the germline ends is 10 bases. The CDR3 measures 15 amino acids from cysteine to phenylalanine. Here the CDR3 DNA is all that survives: 45 bases in frame from base 1. Library prep was done by UMI-ligation and nested PCR. To cover both TRBC1 and TRBC2, the beta constant-region primer consisted of an equimolar mix of two oligonucleotides. A single-stranded oligonucleotide carrying the SP2 primer and a 12-nucleotide UMI was ligated to the 3' end of the cDNA by T4 RNA ligase 1. Four rounds of PCR were used to amplify ligated cDNA, with nested alpha and beta constant-region primers being used together with the SP2 primer. Incubation of the ligation reaction lasted about 20-25 hours at 16 degrees C. PCR2 was typically run as a SYBR Green qPCR and stopped at a predetermined threshold to prevent over-amplification. All purifications after the first were performed with Agencourt AMPure XP magnetic beads. Library quantification was done by Qubit, followed by a TapeStation check on which the main peak was expected at around 650 bp. Pooled libraries were sequenced on an Illumina MiSeq with v2 2x251 paired-end kits, typically giving roughly 0.95-2.1 million reads per sample. Each sample library was pooled at around 4.1 nM, and about 5-7% PhiX was included to improve cluster recognition. The authors' analysis ran thus. V and J genes were assigned to Demultiplexor-processed FASTQ reads by Decombinator through tag matching, with a single base-pair mismatch being allowed. UMIs were used by Collapsinator to correct both sequencing errors and frequency errors arising from PCR heterogeneity. TCRs were translated and CDR3s were extracted from the conserved cysteine to the FGXG phenylalanine by CDR3Translator, with non-productive sequences being flagged. Gini, Shannon entropy and inverse Simpson indices were calculated on repertoires subsampled to equal numbers of UMI-defined TCRs. Within the linear range, a power law was fitted to clonotype abundance distributions using maximum likelihood. Similar UMI counts, unique TCR numbers and clonal distributions were obtained with the pipeline and with MIGEC on one naive CD8 sample. A set of 7,322 CMV-associated CDR3 sequences, compiled from VDJdb and a published dataset, was used to search the repertoires. The public reads were quality trimmed at Q25 with fastp and then assembled into clones with MiXCR by TCRdb, keeping productive beta chains. Rows with one shared CDR3 protein collapse into an entry with the most common genes and DNA. V and J calls and clone size were set by TCRdb, not the authors. Recorded for this sample are under 100,000 distinct CDR3 sequences; roughly 7.3% of them occurred a single time. The ten largest clones capture about 1.6% of the sample.

The TCR comes from a human donor in good health. Recombination linked TRBV7-3 to TRBJ2-1; the D gene identity is not certain. Sequenced material: central memory CD4+ T cells from blood. The sample's cell subset or site label, in plain terms: central memory, CD45RA- CD27+. The CDR3 here reads CASSLTSDGYNEQFF. At the DNA level, the sequence is TGTGCCAGCAGCTTAACCAGCGATGGATACAATGAGCAGTTCTTC.